This T cell receptor beta chain is drawn from a study of blood T cell repertoires in COVID-19. Turning to the study itself: Both acute and convalescent COVID-19 samples were obtained from the United States, Italy and Spain.

Per the germline V gene, CDR1 is MNHNS and CDR2 is SASEGT. The CDR3 has 15 amino acids. V gave up 1 base and J gave up 7 bases; unmatched junction bases: 5. Here immunoSEQ multiplex PCR was the method, and the copy in TCRdb shows in-frame clones only, minus some. This sample has about 210,000 clones, with about 91% found just once. Sample: peripheral blood. This chain connects TRBV6-1 to TRBJ1-4; TRBD1 matches at 8 bases. The sequence was obtained from a man younger than 35 with active or convalescent COVID-19. The CDR3 protein is CASSEEGTGPEKLFF. The CDR3 nucleotides are TGTGCCAGCAGTGAAGAGGGGACAGGTCCTGAAAAACTGTTTTTT.